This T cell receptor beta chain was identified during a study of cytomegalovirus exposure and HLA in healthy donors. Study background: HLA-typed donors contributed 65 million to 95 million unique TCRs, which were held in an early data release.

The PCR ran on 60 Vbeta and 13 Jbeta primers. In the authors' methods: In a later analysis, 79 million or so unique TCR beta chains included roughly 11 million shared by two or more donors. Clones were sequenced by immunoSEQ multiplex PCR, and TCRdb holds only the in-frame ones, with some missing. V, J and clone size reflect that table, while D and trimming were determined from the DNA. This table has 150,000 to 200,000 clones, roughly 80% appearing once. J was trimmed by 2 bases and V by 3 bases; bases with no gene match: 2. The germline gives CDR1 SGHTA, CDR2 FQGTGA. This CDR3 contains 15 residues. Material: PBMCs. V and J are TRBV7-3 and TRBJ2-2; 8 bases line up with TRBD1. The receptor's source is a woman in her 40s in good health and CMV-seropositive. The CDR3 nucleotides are TGTGCCAGCAGCTTCACAGGGGGTAACACCGGGGAGCTGTTTTTT. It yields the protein CASSFTGGNTGELFF. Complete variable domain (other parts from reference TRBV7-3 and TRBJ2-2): GAGVSQTPSNKVTEKGKYVELRCDPISGHTALYWYRQSLGQGPEFLIYFQGTGAADDSGLPNDRFFAVRPEGSVSTLKIQRTERGDSAVYLCASSFTGGNTGELFFGEGSRLTVL.